The 29 T cell receptor beta chains listed next were all sequenced from one sample in a study of blood T cells in healthy people across ages. Together with a sample-barcoded 5' primer, a J-beta primer mix was included in a second PCR lasting about 7 to 12 cycles. TCRdb recomputed calls from the 5' RACE reads with MiXCR, one row per CDR3 protein. The sample includes some 1.5 million distinct CDR3 sequences, 28% of them seen just once. The source material was blood. All receptors come from a woman aged 25 to 39 in good health.

V usage is TRBV7-6 and J usage is TRBJ2-6; tentatively, D is TRBD1 (6 bases). The V gene's germline CDR1 is SGHVS and CDR2 FNYEAQ. The CDR3 loop spans 18 amino acids. V was cut by 4 bases and J by 2 bases, with 18 bases left in between. This CDR3 is CASSSTGHSFAGANVLTF. CDR3 in DNA: TGTGCCAGCAGCTCCACAGGGCACAGTTTCGCTGGGGCCAACGTCCTGACTTTC.

This clonotype was found a few times. This chain uses TRBV7-9 with TRBJ2-3, with 9 bases fitting TRBD2. This CDR3 is built from 16 residues. J gave up 4 bases and V 2 bases, and 7 bases lay outside the gene matches. Germline CDR1 SEHNR, CDR2 FQNEAQ (reference sequence). As DNA, the CDR3 is TGTGCCAGCAGCTTATCAGCGGGGGGACCGTCAGATACGCAGTATTTT. This encodes CASSLSAGGPSDTQYF.

This clonotype was counted a few times. The chain links TRBV7-2 to TRBJ2-1; 11 bases align to TRBD2. Germline V gene lookup returns CDR1 SGHTA and CDR2 FQGNSA. The CDR3 covers 16 residues. The V and J ends lost 5 bases and 4 bases, in that order; junction bases with no gene match: 7. The CDR3 DNA follows: TGTGCCAGCAGCATAACTAGCGGGGGCAGGTACAATGAGCAGTTCTTC. Protein: CASSITSGGRYNEQFF.

This clonotype turned up a few times. The rearrangement links TRBV2 to TRBJ2-3; 11 bases agree with TRBD2. V shed 9 bases, J shed 4 bases, and the junction held 6 bases outside the gene matches. Germline CDR1 is SNHLY and CDR2 is FYNNEI. The CDR3 loop spans 14 amino acids. CDR3 protein: CASQGLAGPDTQYF. For the CDR3, the DNA is TGTGCCAGTCAAGGACTAGCGGGCCCAGATACGCAGTATTTT. The full variable domain, rest sourced from reference TRBV2 and TRBJ2-3, is EPEVTQTPSHQVTQMGQEVILRCVPISNHLYFYWYRQILGQKVEFLVSFYNNEISEKSEIFDDQFSVERPDGSNFTLKIRSTKLEDSAMYFCASQGLAGPDTQYFGPGTRLTVL.

This rearrangement joins TRBV12-3 or TRBV12-4 to TRBJ1-2; possibly TRBD1 for D (5 bases). The V end was cut by 6 bases, the J end by 4 bases, with 12 bases between. The CDR3 runs to 13 residues. The CDR3 DNA follows: TGTGCCAGCAGGTCGACAGTCACCTATGGCTACACCTTC. Its protein product is CASRSTVTYGYTF.

The rearrangement uses TRBV12-3 or TRBV12-4 and TRBJ1-2; a possible D gene is TRBD1 (6 bases). This CDR3 comprises 13 residues. With 5 bases removed from V and 5 bases from J, the gap between germline ends came to 12 bases. The CDR3 sequence is CASSKTGFYGYTF. The CDR3 bases are TGTGCCAGCAGTAAAACAGGGTTTTATGGCTACACCTTC.

This clonotype was seen just once. This chain links TRBV7-2 with TRBJ2-2; D possibly corresponds to TRBD1 (5 bases). Germline loops: CDR1 SGHTA, CDR2 FQGNSA. The CDR3 totals 14 residues. Between the trimmed V and J ends, which lost 6 bases and 4 bases, there was a span of 12 bases. The CDR3 protein is CASRGLGATGELFF. The CDR3 DNA reads TGTGCCAGCAGGGGCCTAGGGGCCACCGGGGAGCTGTTTTTT.

This chain's CDR3 is CASSLLRRNTNYGYTF. CDR3 nucleotide sequence: TGTGCCAGCAGCTTGCTCCGCAGGAACACTAACTATGGCTACACCTTC. The J gene is TRBJ1-2, the V gene TRBV5-5, with D unresolved. CDR1 and CDR2 from the germline V gene are SGHKS and YYEKEE (reference sequence). V was clipped by 1 base and J by 0 bases, with 13 bases between them. This CDR3 is 16 amino acids long.

The chain is built from TRBV7-2 and TRBJ2-3, with D unclear. The CDR3 runs 12 residues. V gave up 1 base and J gave up 10 bases, with 9 bases separating them. The germline gives CDR1 SGHTA, CDR2 FQGNSA. The CDR3 nucleotides are TGTGCCAGCAGCTTAGGCCTCATTCCGCAGTATTTT. Amino acids: CASSLGLIPQYF.

This clonotype was observed a handful of times. The chain has TRBV4-1 and TRBJ1-1, with a possible D match to TRBD1 (5 bases). The CDR3 has 15 amino acids. Germline assignment: CDR1 MGHRA and CDR2 YSYEKL. Trimming shortened V by 0 bases and J by 4 bases, and 12 bases separated the two germline ends. The CDR3 here is CASSQDLQGSTEAFF. The CDR3, as DNA: TGCGCCAGCAGCCAAGATTTGCAGGGTAGCACTGAAGCTTTCTTT.

As regards this clonotype: At one boundary the junction diverges from the germline segment, which might be a read error. The V gene is TRBV30, the J gene TRBJ1-1, with D unclear. This CDR3 is 13 amino acids long. CDR1 and CDR2 (germline): GTSNPN, SVGIG (reference sequence). Here the CDR3 reads CAWSGTVNIEAFF. In nucleotides, the CDR3 is TGTGCCTGGAGTGGGACGGTGAACATTGAAGCTTTCTTT. Looking up the rest from reference TRBV30 and TRBJ1-1 gives the full variable domain: SQTIHQWPATLVQPVGSPLSLECTVEGTSNPNLYWYRQAAGRGLQLLFYSVGIGQISSEVPQNLSASRPQDRQFILSSKKLLLSDSGFYLCAWSGTVNIEAFFGQGTRLTVV.

This clonotype was observed a handful of times. This may stem from a read error, because a much larger clone lies one nucleotide away. The V and J genes are TRBV4-1 and TRBJ2-5; 15 nucleotides align to TRBD2. The V gene's germline CDR1 is MGHRA and CDR2 YSYEKL. This CDR3 comprises 18 residues. This CDR3 reads CANSQEKGLAGGSETQYF. As DNA, the CDR3 is TGCGCCAACAGCCAAGAGAAGGGACTAGCGGGGGGCTCGGAGACCCAGTACTTC.

This clonotype was found a few times. The chain has TRBV4-1 and TRBJ2-4; D is undetermined. The J call could be wrong; TRBJ2-7 is a better fit for the DNA end. From germline, CDR1 is MGHRA and CDR2 YSYEKL. This CDR3 contains 12 residues. The CDR3 spells CASSQDPNEQYF. Written as DNA, the CDR3 is TGCGCCAGCAGCCAAGACCCCAACGAGCAGTACTTC.

The J gene is TRBJ1-4, the V gene TRBV28; possible D gene TRBD1, 5 bases. Germline-derived CDR1 and CDR2 are MDHEN and SYDVKM. The CDR3 runs to 12 residues. V lost 7 bases and J 6 bases, leaving 9 bases between the germline ends. In DNA, the CDR3 is TGTGCCAGCATGCTCAGGGATGAAAAACTGTTTTTT. Protein sequence: CASMLRDEKLFF. Looking up the rest from reference TRBV28 and TRBJ1-4 gives the full variable domain: DVKVTQSSRYLVKRTGEKVFLECVQDMDHENMFWYRQDPGLGLRLIYFSYDVKMKEKGDIPEGYSVSREKKERFSLILESASTNQTSMYLCASMLRDEKLFFGSGTQLSVL.

In the case of this clonotype: This may arise from a read error, as a much more abundant clone is one base away. The rearrangement uses TRBV6-1 and TRBJ2-3; 8 bases agree with TRBD2. V lost 2 bases, J lost 4 bases, and 8 bases stayed unmatched. Germline CDR1 MNHNS, CDR2 SASEGT. The CDR3 runs 16 residues. The CDR3 loop reads CASSEQLAVTADTQYF. In DNA, the CDR3 is TGTGCCAGCAGTGAACAACTAGCGGTTACCGCAGATACGCAGTATTTT.

A word on this clonotype: Since a much larger clone is just one base distant, this may be a read error. The chain has TRBV7-6 and TRBJ2-3, with 9 bases lining up with TRBD1. Germline CDR1 SGHVS, CDR2 FNYEAQ. This CDR3 has 15 residues. V trimming: 7 bases; J trimming: 8 bases; junction bases outside the gene matches: 13. The CDR3 DNA is TGTGCCAGCACCACGGACAGGGGTGGCGCAGGTACGCAGTATTTT. Translating gives CASTTDRGGAGTQYF.

This clonotype appeared a few times. The chain uses TRBV7-9 and TRBJ2-7; perhaps D is TRBD1 or TRBD2 (5 bases each). Trimming removed 6 bases at V and 3 bases at J, with 15 bases between. This CDR3 has 14 amino acids. Looked up from germline, CDR1 is SEHNR and CDR2 is FQNEAQ (reference sequence). Here the CDR3 DNA reads TGTGCCAGCAGGGGGGTAGGACGGGACTACGAGCAGTACTTC. As protein: CASRGVGRDYEQYF.

Details on this clonotype: A read error is possible here, since a much larger clone lies one base away. The V gene is TRBV29-1, the J gene TRBJ2-1; D call uncertain. The CDR3 contains 14 residues. Trimming removed 4 bases from V and 8 bases from J, with 18 bases in between. Per germline, CDR1 SQVTM and CDR2 ANQGSEA. The CDR3, as DNA: TGCAGCGTTGGATTTAGGTTGTGGGTCTATGAGCAGTTCTTC. It yields the protein CSVGFRLWVYEQFF.

This clonotype appeared many times. Here the CDR3 reads CASTWGGGDTQYF. The CDR3 DNA follows: TGCGCCAGCACCTGGGGGGGAGGAGATACGCAGTATTTT. The rearrangement links TRBV10-2 to TRBJ2-3; 7 bases align to TRBD2. Germline V lookup: CDR1 WSHSY, CDR2 SAAADI. The CDR3 loop spans 13 amino acids. Unmatched junction bases numbered 6, after V lost 7 bases and J lost 5 bases.

The CDR3 loop reads CASSLGEDRNSTEAFF. Here the CDR3 DNA reads TGTGCCAGCAGCTTAGGCGAGGACAGGAATAGTACTGAAGCTTTCTTT. This sequence joins TRBV13 and TRBJ1-1, with TRBD1 matching 7 bases. Trimming cost V 0 bases and J 5 bases; bases outside gene matches: 9. This CDR3 has 16 residues. The V gene's germline CDR1 is PRHDT and CDR2 FYEKMQ (reference sequence).

This chain joins TRBV2 and TRBJ1-2; 8 bases are a match to TRBD1. The length of the CDR3 is 15 residues. With V trimmed by 3 bases and J by 5 bases, 8 bases remained unmatched. Per the germline V gene, CDR1 is SNHLY and CDR2 is FYNNEI. CDR3 nucleotides: TGTGCCAGCAGTGAGGGGACAGGACCTTTTTATGGCTACACCTTC. Protein product: CASSEGTGPFYGYTF.

This clonotype was seen a few times. The chain carries TRBV20-1 and TRBJ1-2; 9 nucleotides agree with TRBD1. CDR3 length: 16 residues. CDR1 is DFQATT and CDR2 is SNEGSKA in the germline V gene (reference sequence). The V segment lost 1 base and the J segment 3 bases; nucleotides outside the gene matches: 9. CDR3 nucleotide sequence: TGCAGTGCTAGAGCGGCACAGGGGGCTTTGTACTATGGCTACACCTTC. It is translated as CSARAAQGALYYGYTF.

The chain links TRBV20-1 to TRBJ2-5; 8 positions agree with TRBD2. Germline CDR1 reads DFQATT; CDR2 reads SNEGSKA (reference sequence). Trimming at V came to 6 bases and at J to 1 base, leaving 7 bases not matched to a gene. The CDR3 sequence is 14 residues long. This CDR3 reads CSAPPGGAQETQYF. CDR3 in DNA: TGCAGTGCCCCCCCGGGGGGGGCCCAAGAGACCCAGTACTTC.

V and J are TRBV24-1 and TRBJ2-5; 8 bases agree with TRBD1. The CDR3 runs to 15 residues. Per germline, CDR1 KGHDR and CDR2 SFDVKD. Trimming removed 8 bases from V and 2 bases from J; junction bases left unmatched: 9. CDR3 region: CATIATGTGQETQYF. CDR3 nucleotide sequence: TGTGCCACCATTGCCACCGGGACAGGTCAAGAGACCCAGTACTTC.

This clonotype was seen more than once but under ten times. V usage is TRBV19 and J usage is TRBJ2-1; D is possibly TRBD2 (6 bases). The germline V and J ends were trimmed by 7 bases and 8 bases, with 18 bases remaining between them. This CDR3 is built from 14 residues. CDR1 is LNHDA and CDR2 is SQIVND in the germline V gene (reference sequence). CDR3 sequence: CASKDSAGRHEQFF. The DNA for the CDR3 is TGTGCCAGTAAGGACTCCGCGGGGCGCCATGAGCAGTTCTTC.

This clonotype was seen ten or more times. The chain recombines TRBV9 with TRBJ2-3, with D perhaps matching TRBD1 (6 bases). The CDR3 runs to 15 residues. Trimming removed 4 bases from V and 2 bases from J, with 14 bases in between. Germline V gene lookup returns CDR1 SGDLS and CDR2 YYNGEE. This chain's CDR3 is CASSPQTGLTDTQYF. DNA of the CDR3: TGTGCCAGCAGCCCCCAGACAGGACTCACAGATACGCAGTATTTT. Drawing the rest from reference TRBV9 and TRBJ2-3, the complete variable domain is DSGVTQTPKHLITATGQRVTLRCSPRSGDLSVYWYQQSLDQGLQFLIQYYNGEERAKGNILERFSAQQFPDLHSELNLSSLELGDSALYFCASSPQTGLTDTQYFGPGTRLTVL.

The CDR3 sequence: CATSRELSDTQYF. DNA for the CDR3: TGTGCCACCAGCAGAGAGCTTTCAGATACGCAGTATTTT. V gene TRBV15 combines with J gene TRBJ2-3; D not certain. Between the trimmed V and J ends, which lost 0 bases and 4 bases, there was a span of 5 bases. The CDR3 is 13 amino acids. The germline CDR1 and CDR2 sequences are LNHNV and YYDKDF (reference sequence).

Note on this clonotype: Relative to the germline gene, one junction end is altered; a read error may explain this. The chain uses TRBV28 and TRBJ2-7, with a tentative D call TRBD1 (6 bases). This CDR3 has 14 residues. The germline gives CDR1 MDHEN, CDR2 SYDVKM. DNA for the CDR3: TGCGCCAGCAGTTTATACAGGGCAGGCATCGAGCAGTACTTC. This gives the protein CASSLYRAGIEQYF.

A note on this clonotype: It is likely a read error, because the conserved phenylalanine at the end of the CDR3 is missing. V usage is TRBV4-3 and J usage is TRBJ2-4, with 14 bases lining up with TRBD2. The V segment lost 0 bases and the J segment 2 bases; nucleotides outside the gene matches: 6. The CDR3 covers 19 residues. Germline V gene lookup returns CDR1 LGHNA and CDR2 YSLEER. The CDR3 DNA reads TGCGCCAGCAGCCAAGAGGCCGGACTAGCGGGAGGTACCAAAAACATTCAGTACGTC. Translated, it gives CASSQEAGLAGGTKNIQYV.